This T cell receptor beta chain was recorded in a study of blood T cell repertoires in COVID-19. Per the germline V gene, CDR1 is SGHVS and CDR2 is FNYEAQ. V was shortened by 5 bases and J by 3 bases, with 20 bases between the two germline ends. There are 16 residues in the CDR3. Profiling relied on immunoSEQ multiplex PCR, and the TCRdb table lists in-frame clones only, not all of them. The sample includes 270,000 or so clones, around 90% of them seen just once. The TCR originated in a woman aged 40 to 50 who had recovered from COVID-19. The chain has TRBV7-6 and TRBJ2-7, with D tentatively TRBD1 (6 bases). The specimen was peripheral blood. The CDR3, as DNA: TGTGCCAGCAGCCCCGACGCCGGAGACAGGAACTACGAGCAGTACTTC. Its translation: CASSPDAGDRNYEQYF.